These 29 T cell receptor beta chains came from one sample sequenced in a study of T cells after yellow fever vaccination (dated by TCRdb to about 2019). Libraries came from 5' RACE. Sequencing used an Illumina HiSeq 2500. Using fastp at Q25 and MiXCR, TCRdb reprocessed the public reads and kept productive beta chains. CDR3 protein duplicates are merged, each entry listing the most common genes and DNA. A total of about 73,000 distinct CDR3 sequences appear in this sample, approximately 8% of them only once. The ten most abundant clones make up roughly two fifths of the sample. In light of the paper, this sample's treatment or condition label describes: live attenuated yellow fever vaccine strain. The input for sequencing was CD8+ T cells sorted from PBMCs, taken on the day of the yellow fever booster vaccination. Receptors were obtained from a man aged 25 to 45 who received the YFV17D yellow fever vaccine.

The DNA of the CDR3 is TGCAGCGTTGATCTCGATCCCGGGGAGCTGTTTTTT. As protein: CSVDLDPGELFF. This chain links TRBV29-1 with TRBJ2-2; no clear D gene. Looked up from germline, CDR1 is SQVTM and CDR2 is ANQGSEA. The CDR3 is made up of 12 amino acids. V lost 3 bases and J 6 bases, leaving 8 bases between the germline ends.

This clonotype showed up many times. V gene TRBV7-6 combines with J gene TRBJ2-2, with D unresolved. The CDR3 is 12 residues long. Germline V gene sequence: CDR1 SGHVS, CDR2 FNYEAQ. The V and J ends lost 9 bases and 3 bases respectively, with 8 bases between them. CDR3: CASIVDTGELFF. CDR3 DNA sequence: TGTGCCAGTATTGTGGACACCGGGGAGCTGTTTTTT.

The gene calls are TRBV29-1 and TRBJ2-1; 16 nucleotides match TRBD2. The germline gives CDR1 SQVTM, CDR2 ANQGSEA. V shed 5 bases and J 1 base; nucleotides not matched to a gene: 5. The CDR3 runs 17 residues. The CDR3 reads CSVTGTSGRESYNEQFF. The CDR3 nucleotides read TGCAGCGTTACCGGGACTAGCGGGAGGGAATCCTACAATGAGCAGTTCTTC.

This clonotype was picked up a small number of times. The rearrangement uses TRBV2 and TRBJ2-7, with TRBD2 matching 10 bases. CDR1 is SNHLY, CDR2 FYNNEI, per germline. The CDR3 runs to 15 residues. J was trimmed by 0 bases and V by 7 bases; bases with no gene match: 6. CDR3 residues: CASNGLADFSYEQYF. In DNA, the CDR3 is TGTGCCAGCAATGGACTAGCGGACTTCTCCTACGAGCAGTACTTC. Looking up the rest from reference TRBV2 and TRBJ2-7 gives the full variable domain: EPEVTQTPSHQVTQMGQEVILRCVPISNHLYFYWYRQILGQKVEFLVSFYNNEISEKSEIFDDQFSVERPDGSNFTLKIRSTKLEDSAMYFCASNGLADFSYEQYFGPGTRLTVT.

This clonotype was counted many times. The chain links TRBV7-9 to TRBJ2-5; 7 bases match TRBD2. In germline, CDR1 is SEHNR, CDR2 FQNEAQ (reference sequence). Unmatched junction bases numbered 2, after V lost 0 bases and J lost 4 bases. This CDR3 has 14 residues. CDR3 amino acids: CASSLARGTETQYF. CDR3 sequence (DNA): TGTGCCAGCAGCTTAGCGCGGGGGACAGAGACCCAGTACTTC.

This chain links TRBV6-1 with TRBJ1-1, with D unclear. The germline CDR1 and CDR2 sequences are MNHNS and SASEGT. V was clipped by 1 base and J by 1 base, with 13 bases between them. The CDR3 runs to 16 residues. Here the CDR3 reads CASSEEEVARNTEAFF. Written as DNA, the CDR3 is TGTGCCAGCAGTGAAGAGGAGGTGGCTCGGAACACTGAAGCTTTCTTT.

The CDR3 DNA reads as TGTGCCAGCAGCTTAGAAGCGGGAAGGGGAGAGCAGTTCTTC. Its translation: CASSLEAGRGEQFF. The chain couples TRBV7-8 to TRBJ2-1; 7 bases are shared with TRBD2. V lost 1 base, J lost 10 bases, and 7 bases stayed unmatched. This CDR3 is 14 amino acids long. The germline V gene has CDR1 SGHVS and CDR2 FQNEAQ.

The V gene is TRBV6-1, the J gene TRBJ2-1; TRBD2 might be the D (6 bases). CDR1 is MNHNS, CDR2 SASEGT, per germline. Trimming stripped 6 bases from V and 6 bases from J, with 15 bases between. The CDR3 contains 14 residues. CDR3 residues: CASRLAEHFNEQFF. The CDR3 DNA follows: TGTGCCAGCAGACTAGCTGAACACTTCAATGAGCAGTTCTTC.

This clonotype was found a few times. The CDR3 nucleotides read TGTGCCAGCAGCAATGACAGAGAGAATCAGCCCCAGCATTTT. Protein: CASSNDRENQPQHF. The chain recombines TRBV5-4 with TRBJ1-5; D possibly corresponds to TRBD1 (5 bases). The V gene lost 4 bases and the J gene lost 4 bases, with 12 bases spanning the gap. The CDR3 covers 14 residues. The V gene's germline CDR1 is SGHNT and CDR2 YYREEE (reference sequence).

This clonotype was seen ten or more times. V is TRBV12-3 or TRBV12-4 and J is TRBJ2-1; D is unclear. The CDR3 has 12 amino acids. Trimming left V 4 bases short and J 10 bases short, with 11 bases between. The CDR3 loop is CASSSSGPEQFF. The CDR3, as DNA: TGTGCCAGCAGTTCCTCTGGACCAGAGCAGTTCTTC.

This clonotype was counted many times. A junction end diverges from the germline sequence, so it may reflect a read error. The J gene is TRBJ2-5, the V gene TRBV25-1; TRBD2 matches 10 bases. The germline CDR1 and CDR2 sequences are MGHDK and SYGVNS. The CDR3 has 16 amino acids. This CDR3 reads CASSGHSGRYQETQYF. DNA for the CDR3: TGTGCCAGCAGTGGTCATAGCGGGAGGTACCAGGAGACCCAGTACTTC.

This clonotype was counted only a few times. The genes are TRBV20-1 and TRBJ2-5; TRBD2 is a possible D gene (6 bases). This CDR3 comprises 16 residues. The germline gives CDR1 DFQATT, CDR2 SNEGSKA (reference sequence). The germline V and J ends were trimmed by 0 bases and 2 bases, with 16 bases remaining between them. The CDR3 loop reads CSARDRRADAQETQYF. DNA of the CDR3: TGCAGTGCTAGAGATAGGAGGGCGGACGCGCAAGAGACCCAGTACTTC.

The V gene is TRBV7-2, the J gene TRBJ2-7; TRBD2 aligns across 7 bases. Per germline, CDR1 SGHTA and CDR2 FQGNSA. The CDR3 covers 14 residues. Losses at the gene ends were 5 bases for V and 1 base for J; bases not matched to a gene: 5. The CDR3: CASSPPGLSYEQYF. DNA of the CDR3: TGTGCCAGCAGCCCTCCGGGACTATCCTACGAGCAGTACTTC.

This clonotype was observed a handful of times. This chain uses TRBV7-6 with TRBJ2-1; no definite D call. The CDR3 is made up of 16 amino acids. CDR1 is SGHVS and CDR2 is FNYEAQ in the germline V gene. V was shortened by 4 bases and J by 2 bases, with 15 bases between the two germline ends. CDR3: CASSSNPLGAYNEQFF. The CDR3 coding sequence is TGTGCCAGCAGCTCAAACCCTCTGGGTGCCTACAATGAGCAGTTCTTC.

In DNA, the CDR3 is TGTGCCAGCAGCTCTGTTTCGGGACTAGCGGGAGCCGGGGAGCTGTTTTTT. Residues: CASSSVSGLAGAGELFF. The chain joins TRBV5-4 to TRBJ2-2; 14 bases are shared with TRBD2. CDR1 SGHNT and CDR2 YYREEE come from the germline V gene (reference sequence). V was pared by 3 bases and J by 6 bases, with 7 bases of the junction left unmatched. CDR3 length equals 17 residues. The full variable domain, its missing parts supplied by reference TRBV5-4 and TRBJ2-2, is ETGVTQSPTHLIKTRGQQVTLRCSSQSGHNTVSWYQQALGQGPQFIFQYYREEENGRGNFPPRFSGLQFPNYSSELNVNALELDDSALYLCASSSVSGLAGAGELFFGEGSRLTVL.

The chain has TRBV25-1 and TRBJ2-7; the match to TRBD2 covers 8 bases. This CDR3 comprises 14 residues. CDR1 is MGHDK and CDR2 is SYGVNS in the germline V gene. Losses at the gene ends were 2 bases for V and 4 bases for J; bases not matched to a gene: 4. CDR3 sequence reads: CASSESGGSYEQYF. CDR3 bases: TGTGCCAGCAGTGAAAGCGGGGGAAGTTACGAGCAGTACTTC.

The table lists this clonotype with a few counts. The chain links TRBV28 to TRBJ2-1; TRBD2 matches at 8 bases. The germline V gene has CDR1 MDHEN and CDR2 SYDVKM. The CDR3 consists of 16 residues. V was pared by 6 bases and J by 4 bases, with 11 bases of the junction left unmatched. The CDR3 DNA sequence: TGTGCCAGCAGCTCACGGGGGGGTACGGGATACAATGAGCAGTTCTTC. Encoded protein: CASSSRGGTGYNEQFF.

The gene calls are TRBV7-2 and TRBJ2-7, with D perhaps matching TRBD1 or TRBD2 (5 bases each). Trimming pared 1 base from V and 3 bases from J, leaving 10 bases between. This CDR3 is built from 14 residues. Germline V lookup: CDR1 SGHTA, CDR2 FQGNSA. CDR3 sequence: CASSLVVGDYEQYF. In DNA, the CDR3 is TGTGCCAGCAGCTTAGTAGTGGGGGACTACGAGCAGTACTTC.

The chain uses TRBV7-9 and TRBJ2-5; D might be TRBD2 (5 bases). V shed 2 bases and J shed 1 base, with 8 bases lying between them. The CDR3 spans 14 residues. Per germline, CDR1 SEHNR and CDR2 FQNEAQ (reference sequence). For the CDR3, the DNA is TGTGCCAGCAGCTTAAGTAGCGCCCAAGAGACCCAGTACTTC. Translated, it gives CASSLSSAQETQYF.

Here the CDR3 DNA reads TGTGCCAGCAGCTTTCACCGGGACAGGGGGAGGGAGACCCAGTACTTC. It codes for CASSFHRDRGRETQYF. The chain couples TRBV7-8 to TRBJ2-5; 11 bases match TRBD1. J gave up 5 bases and V 3 bases, and 8 bases lay outside the gene matches. CDR1 and CDR2 (germline): SGHVS, FQNEAQ. There are 16 residues in the CDR3.

V usage is TRBV10-2 and J usage is TRBJ2-1, with D uncertain. V dropped 4 bases and J dropped 8 bases, with 12 bases sitting between them. The CDR3 consists of 13 residues. Per the germline V gene, CDR1 is WSHSY and CDR2 is SAAADI. This CDR3 is CASSVLGPDEQFF. The CDR3 DNA reads TGCGCCAGCAGTGTCTTGGGCCCAGATGAGCAGTTCTTC.

This clonotype was observed at least ten times. The V gene is TRBV4-3, the J gene TRBJ2-1; 9 nucleotides agree with TRBD1. Germline trimming cut 5 bases from V and 9 bases from J; bases unmatched to any gene: 14. The CDR3 contains 16 residues. Germline V CDR1 and CDR2: LGHNA, YSLEER. The CDR3 DNA follows: TGCGCCAGCAGCGAAACACAGGGGGCGGAGGTGGGTGAGCAGTTCTTC. This encodes CASSETQGAEVGEQFF.

This clonotype occurred a few times. The chain has TRBV20-1 and TRBJ2-7; TRBD2 might be the D (6 bases). V was trimmed by 3 bases and J by 2 bases, leaving 14 bases between them. CDR3 length equals 14 residues. Germline V CDR1 and CDR2: DFQATT, SNEGSKA (reference sequence). The CDR3 protein is CSASDELATYEQYF. The CDR3 nucleotides read TGCAGTGCTAGTGACGAGCTAGCGACCTACGAGCAGTACTTC.

Many counts were recorded for this clonotype. The chain links TRBV27 to TRBJ2-1; TRBD2 matches at 8 bases. CDR1 MNHEY and CDR2 SMNVEV come from the germline V gene (reference sequence). V shed 4 bases, J shed 5 bases, and the junction held 7 bases outside the gene matches. The CDR3 runs 15 residues. CDR3: CASSWATSAHNEQFF. CDR3 sequence (DNA): TGTGCCAGCAGTTGGGCGACTAGCGCACACAATGAGCAGTTCTTC.

A remark on this clonotype: At one end the junction does not follow the germline gene, possibly because of a read error. The chain combines TRBV13 with TRBJ2-1, with 10 bases lining up with TRBD2. In germline, CDR1 is PRHDT, CDR2 FYEKMQ (reference sequence). CDR3 size: 15 residues. The CDR3 is CTSSLGTSGTHEQFF. In DNA form, the CDR3 reads TGTACCAGCAGCTTAGGAACTAGCGGGACCCATGAGCAGTTCTTC. Combining the CDR3 with reference TRBV13 and TRBJ2-1 gives the whole variable domain AAGVIQSPRHLIKEKRETATLKCYPIPRHDTVYWYQQGPGQDPQFLISFYEKMQSDKGSIPDRFSAQQFSDYHSELNMSSLELGDSALYFCTSSLGTSGTHEQFFGPGTRLTVL.

This clonotype has ten or more counts. The chain has TRBV6-2 or TRBV6-3 and TRBJ2-2, with D unresolved. This CDR3 spans 16 amino acids. The V and J ends lost 2 bases and 4 bases respectively, with 14 bases between them. CDR1 is MNHEY and CDR2 is SVGEGT in the germline V gene. The CDR3 DNA follows: TGTGCCAGCAGTTACGCAGGAAGGGTGGCCACCGGGGAGCTGTTTTTT. Protein: CASSYAGRVATGELFF.

This clonotype was recorded a few times. This rearrangement joins TRBV4-1 to TRBJ2-1; D not certain. The CDR3 runs to 13 residues. Germline V gene sequence: CDR1 MGHRA, CDR2 YSYEKL. Trimming stripped 3 bases from V and 5 bases from J, with 8 bases between. The CDR3 protein is CASSHFSDNEQFF. The CDR3, as DNA: TGCGCCAGCAGCCACTTTTCAGACAATGAGCAGTTCTTC.

This clonotype occurred a few times. The gene calls are TRBV4-3 and TRBJ1-5; D gene uncertain. Trimming removed 0 bases from V and 3 bases from J, with 9 bases in between. The CDR3 spans 15 residues. CDR1 is LGHNA and CDR2 is YSLEER in the germline V gene. The CDR3 is CASSQDVQFNQPQHF. The CDR3 nucleotides read TGCGCCAGCAGCCAAGATGTCCAGTTCAATCAGCCCCAGCATTTT.

The chain uses TRBV30 and TRBJ2-3; 8 bases match TRBD1. Germline assignment: CDR1 GTSNPN and CDR2 SVGIG (reference sequence). The junction had 15 bases not matched to a gene; V was cut back by 8 bases and J by 2 bases. The CDR3 has 16 amino acids. CDR3: CASTFPGQEFTDTQYF. CDR3 nucleotides: TGTGCCAGCACCTTCCCGGGACAGGAGTTCACAGATACGCAGTATTTT.